Following are 23 T cell receptor beta chains from one sample sequenced in a study of cytomegalovirus exposure and HLA in healthy donors. 60 Vbeta and 13 Jbeta primers were used in PCR. Some clones are missing from TCRdb's copy, which holds only in-frame ones; the method was immunoSEQ multiplex PCR. The sample consists of approximately 240,000 clones, around four fifths of them appearing once. Sequencing was done on a sample of PBMCs. The receptors were sampled from a woman in her forties in good health and CMV-seronegative.

V gene TRBV7-8 combines with J gene TRBJ2-2, with TRBD2 matching over 11 bases. V shed 5 bases, J shed 4 bases, and the junction held 6 bases outside the gene matches. CDR1 and CDR2 from the germline V gene are SGHVS and FQNEAQ. The CDR3 covers 16 residues. In DNA form, the CDR3 reads TGTGCCAGCAGCCCAAGGGGACTAGCGGCCACCGGGGAGCTGTTTTTT. This gives the protein CASSPRGLAATGELFF.

The chain combines TRBV7-3 with TRBJ2-2; perhaps TRBD1 as D (5 bases). CDR3 length: 14 residues. Germline V CDR1 and CDR2: SGHTA, FQGTGA. Trimming stripped 4 bases from V and 7 bases from J, with 13 bases between. The CDR3, as DNA: TGTGCCAGCAGCTCCCCCAGGGCCGGCGGGGAGCTGTTTTTT. This codes for CASSSPRAGGELFF.

This clone was seen a handful of times. This chain joins TRBV28 and TRBJ2-6; D gene unclear. CDR1 MDHEN and CDR2 SYDVKM come from the germline V gene. Trimming took 6 bases from V and 2 from J, leaving 11 bases between them. The CDR3 has 15 amino acids. CDR3 in DNA: TGTGCCAGCAGCCTTTCAGGTCCTGGGGCCAACGTCCTGACTTTC. Amino acid sequence: CASSLSGPGANVLTF.

The count of this clone is one. This sequence joins TRBV13 and TRBJ2-7; perhaps TRBD1 as D (5 bases). Germline V lookup: CDR1 PRHDT, CDR2 FYEKMQ (reference sequence). The length of the CDR3 is 15 residues. Between the trimmed V and J ends, which lost 5 bases and 5 bases, there was a span of 19 bases. CDR3 residues: CASSRRSGSSNEQYF. The CDR3 coding sequence is TGTGCCAGCAGCCGGCGATCAGGGTCTTCCAACGAGCAGTACTTC.

The CDR3, as DNA: TGTGCCAGCAGTGAAGTGAGTTATCAGCCCCAGCATTTT. The encoded protein is CASSEVSYQPQHF. V gene TRBV6-1 combines with J gene TRBJ1-5; D is undetermined. The CDR3 is 13 residues long. Germline V gives CDR1 MNHNS, CDR2 SASEGT. Trimming took 1 base from V and 5 from J, leaving 6 bases between them.

CDR3: CAGHPLAAQYNEQFF. CDR3 bases: TGTGCCGGCCACCCCCTAGCGGCCCAATACAATGAGCAGTTCTTC. The V and J genes are TRBV7-3 and TRBJ2-1; 7 bases map to TRBD2. CDR1 SGHTA and CDR2 FQGTGA come from the germline V gene. With 11 bases clipped from V and 4 bases from J, the junction kept 14 bases outside the gene matches. The CDR3 is 15 residues long.

V gene TRBV5-4 combines with J gene TRBJ1-6; perhaps TRBD1 as D (6 bases). There are 16 residues in the CDR3. V lost 0 bases and J 5 bases, leaving 12 bases between the germline ends. CDR1 and CDR2 (germline): SGHNT, YYREEE (reference sequence). The CDR3 is CASSLAPGTNNSPLHF. CDR3 sequence (DNA): TGTGCCAGCAGCTTGGCCCCCGGGACAAATAATTCACCCCTCCACTTT.

The J gene is TRBJ2-5, the V gene TRBV4-2; TRBD2 might be the D (6 bases). The V gene's germline CDR1 is LGHNA and CDR2 YNFKEQ. CDR3 length: 13 residues. V was pared by 3 bases and J by 3 bases, with 8 bases between. The chain's CDR3 is CASSQGLKETQYF. DNA for the CDR3: TGTGCCAGCAGCCAGGGACTTAAAGAGACCCAGTACTTC.

The rearrangement links TRBV7-2 to TRBJ1-1; 7 bases match TRBD1. Germline CDR1 reads SGHTA; CDR2 reads FQGNSA. The V segment lost 3 bases and the J segment 1 base; nucleotides outside the gene matches: 2. The CDR3 consists of 14 residues. CDR3 sequence: CASSFGTANTEAFF. The CDR3, as DNA: TGTGCCAGCAGCTTCGGGACAGCGAACACTGAAGCTTTCTTT. Combining the CDR3 with reference TRBV7-2 and TRBJ1-1 gives the whole variable domain GAGVSQSPSNKVTEKGKDVELRCDPISGHTALYWYRQSLGQGLEFLIYFQGNSAPDKSGLPSDRFSAERTGGSVSTLTIQRTQQEDSAVYLCASSFGTANTEAFFGQGTRLTVV.

The J gene is TRBJ2-7, the V gene TRBV28, with 10 bases that match TRBD2. V was clipped by 5 bases and J by 3 bases; unmatched bases: 7. The CDR3 runs to 15 residues. CDR1 and CDR2 (germline): MDHEN, SYDVKM. CDR3 sequence (DNA): TGTGCCAGCAGTAGCGGGGGGGCGAAAATCTACGAGCAGTACTTC. It yields the protein CASSSGGAKIYEQYF. The complete variable domain, with remaining parts taken from reference TRBV28 and TRBJ2-7, reads DVKVTQSSRYLVKRTGEKVFLECVQDMDHENMFWYRQDPGLGLRLIYFSYDVKMKEKGDIPEGYSVSREKKERFSLILESASTNQTSMYLCASSSGGAKIYEQYFGPGTRLTVT.

The V and J genes are TRBV7-3 and TRBJ2-1, with D tentatively TRBD1 (5 bases). This CDR3 contains 13 residues. The V and J ends lost 2 bases and 8 bases respectively, with 10 bases between them. Germline loops: CDR1 SGHTA, CDR2 FQGTGA. The CDR3 coding sequence is TGTGCCAGCAGCTTACGACAGTTGGATGAGCAGTTCTTC. This translates into CASSLRQLDEQFF.

The J gene is TRBJ1-3, the V gene TRBV30; TRBD1 agrees at 7 bases. This CDR3 comprises 15 residues. V gave up 3 bases and J gave up 4 bases; unmatched junction bases: 9. Germline loops: CDR1 GTSNPN, CDR2 SVGIG (reference sequence). The CDR3 loop reads CAWSVRGQQGNTIYF. The CDR3 coding sequence is TGTGCCTGGAGCGTTAGGGGACAGCAAGGAAACACCATATATTTT.

V usage is TRBV9 and J usage is TRBJ2-1, with 14 bases that match TRBD2. This CDR3 has 15 residues. V dropped 4 bases and J dropped 7; count of bases not matched to a gene: 4. Germline V lookup: CDR1 SGDLS, CDR2 YYNGEE. CDR3 DNA: TGTGCCAGCAGCCTCGGGACTAGCGGGGGAAATGAGCAGTTCTTC. Amino acid sequence: CASSLGTSGGNEQFF.

The chain recombines TRBV5-1 with TRBJ1-1; D may be TRBD1 (6 bases). The CDR3 sequence is 14 residues long. Trimming removed 4 bases from V and 0 bases from J, with 10 bases in between. CDR1 SGHRS and CDR2 YFSETQ come from the germline V gene. CDR3 DNA sequence: TGCGCCAGCAGCCGGGGACAAGTGAACACTGAAGCTTTCTTT. This gives the protein CASSRGQVNTEAFF.

J is TRBJ1-4 and V is TRBV2, with D tentatively TRBD1 (6 bases). This CDR3 spans 13 amino acids. CDR1 is SNHLY and CDR2 is FYNNEI in the germline V gene. Deletions cut 1 base from V and 10 bases from J, with 10 bases between. CDR3 sequence reads: CASSEGTVGKLFF. Here the CDR3 DNA reads TGTGCCAGCAGTGAAGGGACAGTCGGAAAACTGTTTTTT.

This clone came up once. V is TRBV9 and J is TRBJ2-1; TRBD2 aligns across 9 bases. V dropped 0 bases and J dropped 0; count of bases not matched to a gene: 4. The germline CDR1 and CDR2 sequences are SGDLS and YYNGEE. The CDR3 has 17 amino acids. CDR3 amino acids: CASSVALGLASYNEQFF. The CDR3 nucleotides read TGTGCCAGCAGCGTAGCTTTGGGACTAGCCTCCTACAATGAGCAGTTCTTC. The whole variable domain, remainder taken from reference TRBV9 and TRBJ2-1, is DSGVTQTPKHLITATGQRVTLRCSPRSGDLSVYWYQQSLDQGLQFLIQYYNGEERAKGNILERFSAQQFPDLHSELNLSSLELGDSALYFCASSVALGLASYNEQFFGPGTRLTVL.

This sequence joins TRBV18 and TRBJ2-7, with a possible D match to TRBD1 (6 bases). This CDR3 is 15 amino acids long. CDR1 and CDR2 (germline): KGHSH, LQKENI. V gave up 4 bases and J gave up 3 bases, with 16 bases separating them. The CDR3 sequence is CASSHPDSPGYEQYF. The CDR3 coding sequence is TGTGCCAGCTCACACCCGGACAGCCCGGGCTACGAGCAGTACTTC. Full variable domain (remainder filled in from reference TRBV18 and TRBJ2-7): NAGVMQNPRHLVRRRGQEARLRCSPMKGHSHVYWYRQLPEEGLKFMVYLQKENIIDESGMPKERFSAEFPKEGPSILRIQQVVRGDSAAYFCASSHPDSPGYEQYFGPGTRLTVT.

The J gene is TRBJ2-7, the V gene TRBV7-2; 9 bases are shared with TRBD1. This CDR3 has 14 amino acids. Trimming cost V 8 bases and J 0 bases; bases outside gene matches: 5. CDR1 SGHTA and CDR2 FQGNSA come from the germline V gene. CDR3 amino acids: CASERQGGSYEQYF. DNA of the CDR3: TGTGCCAGCGAGAGACAGGGGGGCTCCTACGAGCAGTACTTC.

V usage is TRBV5-1 and J usage is TRBJ1-2; perhaps TRBD1 as D (5 bases). The V gene lost 0 bases and the J gene lost 8 bases, with 11 bases spanning the gap. Germline CDR1 SGHRS, CDR2 YFSETQ. The CDR3 has 13 residues. CDR3 nucleotides: TGCGCCAGCAGCTTGGCCATGGGGCAAGGCTACACCTTC. This encodes CASSLAMGQGYTF.

This chain uses TRBV7-9 with TRBJ2-5; a weak D match, TRBD2 (5 bases). With 1 base removed from V and 7 bases from J, the gap between germline ends came to 16 bases. Germline lookup yields CDR1 SEHNR and CDR2 FQNEAQ (reference sequence). The CDR3 length is 15 residues. The CDR3 here is CASSLESEVRGTQYF. The CDR3 coding sequence is TGTGCCAGCAGCTTAGAATCGGAGGTACGAGGGACCCAGTACTTC.

The chain joins TRBV6-5 to TRBJ1-2, with a weak D call TRBD1 (5 bases). Germline CDR1 and CDR2: MNHEY and SVGAGI. The CDR3 consists of 15 residues. Trimming stripped 7 bases from V and 1 base from J, with 16 bases between. This CDR3 reads CASTGGVGVNYGYTF. In DNA form, the CDR3 reads TGTGCCAGCACGGGAGGGGTTGGAGTTAACTATGGCTACACCTTC.

This chain joins TRBV11-2 and TRBJ2-1, with 10 bases fitting TRBD1. V lost 1 base, J lost 7 bases, and 4 bases stayed unmatched. The CDR3 sequence is 15 residues long. Germline lookup yields CDR1 SGHAT and CDR2 FQNNGV. The CDR3 region has the DNA TGTGCCAGCAGCTTAGGACAGGGGGCGCTTAATGAGCAGTTCTTC. Translating gives CASSLGQGALNEQFF. The whole variable domain, remainder taken from reference TRBV11-2 and TRBJ2-1, is EAGVAQSPRYKIIEKRQSVAFWCNPISGHATLYWYQQILGQGPKLLIQFQNNGVVDDSQLPKDRFSAERLKGVDSTLKIQPAKLEDSAVYLCASSLGQGALNEQFFGPGTRLTVL.

V usage is TRBV7-2 and J usage is TRBJ2-7; D gene uncertain. Germline V lookup: CDR1 SGHTA, CDR2 FQGNSA. V was shortened by 3 bases and J by 2 bases, with 8 bases between the two germline ends. CDR3 size: 13 residues. The CDR3: CASSFGSAYEQYF. Here the CDR3 DNA reads TGTGCCAGCAGCTTTGGCTCAGCCTACGAGCAGTACTTC.